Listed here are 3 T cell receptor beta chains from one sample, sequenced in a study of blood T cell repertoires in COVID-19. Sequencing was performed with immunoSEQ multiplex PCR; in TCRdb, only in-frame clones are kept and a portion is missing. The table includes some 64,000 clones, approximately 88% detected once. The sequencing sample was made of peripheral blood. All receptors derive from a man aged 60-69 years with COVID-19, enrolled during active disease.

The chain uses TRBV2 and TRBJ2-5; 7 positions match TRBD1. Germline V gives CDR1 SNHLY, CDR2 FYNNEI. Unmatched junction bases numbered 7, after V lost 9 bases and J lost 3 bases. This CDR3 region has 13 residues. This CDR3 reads CASTWDSKETQYF. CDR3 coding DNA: TGTGCCAGTACATGGGACAGCAAAGAGACCCAGTACTTC.

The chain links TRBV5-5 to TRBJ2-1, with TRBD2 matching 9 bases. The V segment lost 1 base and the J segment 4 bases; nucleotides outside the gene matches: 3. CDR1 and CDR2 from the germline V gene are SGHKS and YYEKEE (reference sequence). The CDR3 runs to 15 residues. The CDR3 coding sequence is TGTGCCAGCAGCTTGCCTAGCGGGACTTACAATGAGCAGTTCTTC. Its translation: CASSLPSGTYNEQFF.

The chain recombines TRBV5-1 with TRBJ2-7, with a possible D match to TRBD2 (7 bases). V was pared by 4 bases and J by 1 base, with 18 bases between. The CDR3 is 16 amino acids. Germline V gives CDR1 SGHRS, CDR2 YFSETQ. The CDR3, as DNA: TGCGCCAGCAGCACCCGGGGGGCGGGCCCTTCCTACGAGCAGTACTTC. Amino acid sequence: CASSTRGAGPSYEQYF.